These 21 T cell receptor beta chains came from one sample sequenced in a study of cytomegalovirus exposure and HLA in healthy donors. 60 Vbeta and 13 Jbeta primers were used in PCR. Using immunoSEQ multiplex PCR, the repertoire was profiled, and TCRdb retains in-frame clones only, with some absent. The sample contains over 70,000 clones, around 77% of which appear only once. The sequencing sample was made of PBMCs. The receptors come from a man aged 25-40 years in good health and CMV-seronegative.

This rearrangement joins TRBV4-1 to TRBJ2-2; perhaps TRBD2 as D (6 bases). Germline V lookup: CDR1 MGHRA, CDR2 YSYEKL. This CDR3 has 15 residues. V was shortened by 0 bases and J by 6 bases, with 11 bases between the two germline ends. Here the CDR3 reads CASSQEDGGAGELFF. DNA for the CDR3: TGCGCCAGCAGCCAAGAGGACGGGGGTGCCGGGGAGCTGTTTTTT.

This chain links TRBV2 with TRBJ2-4, with 9 bases matching TRBD2. The germline V gene encodes CDR1 SNHLY and CDR2 FYNNEI. The junction had 11 bases not matched to a gene; V was cut back by 10 bases and J by 7 bases. The CDR3 is made up of 14 amino acids. The CDR3 is CATSSGTSKNIQYF. The CDR3 DNA sequence: TGTGCCACTTCCTCAGGGACTAGCAAGAACATTCAGTACTTC. Filled out from reference TRBV2 and TRBJ2-4, the complete variable domain reads EPEVTQTPSHQVTQMGQEVILRCVPISNHLYFYWYRQILGQKVEFLVSFYNNEISEKSEIFDDQFSVERPDGSNFTLKIRSTKLEDSAMYFCATSSGTSKNIQYFGAGTRLSVL.

The chain joins TRBV6-1 to TRBJ2-3, with 9 bases lining up with TRBD1. Germline V gene sequence: CDR1 MNHNS, CDR2 SASEGT. This CDR3 comprises 14 residues. The junction had 9 bases not matched to a gene; V was cut back by 11 bases and J by 3 bases. CDR3 sequence (DNA): TGTGCCGTCGGACAGGGGATGTGGACAGATACGCAGTATTTT. It is translated as CAVGQGMWTDTQYF.

The J gene is TRBJ1-4, the V gene TRBV30; weak D call: TRBD1 (6 bases). Germline V gene sequence: CDR1 GTSNPN, CDR2 SVGIG (reference sequence). This CDR3 comprises 16 residues. The ends were cut back, 7 bases at V and 8 bases at J, with 26 bases in the middle. The CDR3 DNA sequence: TGTGCCTCCCTAAGCCCTCTCGGGACACGAGAGGAAAAACTGTTTTTT. Its translation: CASLSPLGTREEKLFF.

The chain has TRBV10-3 and TRBJ1-1, with TRBD1 matching over 7 bases. After removal of 6 bases from V and 1 base from J, the junction contained 14 bases not matched to a gene. This CDR3 has 17 amino acids. CDR1 ENHRY and CDR2 SYGVKD come from the germline V gene. The CDR3 spells CAIRDRVPRSSNTEAFF. DNA for the CDR3: TGTGCCATCAGAGACAGGGTCCCTCGGTCATCGAACACTGAAGCTTTCTTT.

This clone was counted a single time. This sequence joins TRBV6-6 and TRBJ1-1; no clear D. Per germline, CDR1 MNHNY and CDR2 SVGAGI (reference sequence). The CDR3 runs 16 residues. V lost 0 bases and J lost 1, with 12 bases in between. The CDR3 DNA reads as TGTGCCAGCAGTTACTCGGGCAGAGCCCAGAACACTGAAGCTTTCTTT. It codes for CASSYSGRAQNTEAFF.

The chain uses TRBV7-9 and TRBJ1-5; a weak D match, TRBD1 (5 bases). V gave up 5 bases and J gave up 2 bases, with 19 bases separating them. In germline, CDR1 is SEHNR, CDR2 FQNEAQ (reference sequence). This CDR3 comprises 17 residues. The chain's CDR3 is CASSPGLDSGGNQPQHF. The CDR3 coding sequence is TGTGCCAGCAGCCCAGGCCTTGACAGCGGGGGCAATCAGCCCCAGCATTTT.

The chain has TRBV7-2 and TRBJ2-1; 9 positions agree with TRBD2. The CDR3 spans 15 residues. V lost 4 bases, J lost 5 bases, and 6 bases stayed unmatched. Germline V gene lookup returns CDR1 SGHTA and CDR2 FQGNSA. CDR3: CASSSVAGANNEQFF. The CDR3 nucleotides read TGTGCCAGCAGCTCAGTAGCGGGGGCGAACAATGAGCAGTTCTTC. The full variable domain, in which reference TRBV7-2 and TRBJ2-1 provide the parts outside the CDR3, is GAGVSQSPSNKVTEKGKDVELRCDPISGHTALYWYRQSLGQGLEFLIYFQGNSAPDKSGLPSDRFSAERTGGSVSTLTIQRTQQEDSAVYLCASSSVAGANNEQFFGPGTRLTVL.

The chain carries TRBV18 and TRBJ1-6; 9 bases are shared with TRBD1. Germline loops: CDR1 KGHSH, CDR2 LQKENI. The CDR3 runs to 16 residues. Trimming cost V 3 bases and J 7 bases; bases outside gene matches: 7. In DNA form, the CDR3 reads TGTGCCAGCTCACCGATCCGGGACAGGGAAAATTCACCCCTCCACTTT. Amino acid sequence: CASSPIRDRENSPLHF. The full variable domain, completed using reference TRBV18 and TRBJ1-6, is NAGVMQNPRHLVRRRGQEARLRCSPMKGHSHVYWYRQLPEEGLKFMVYLQKENIIDESGMPKERFSAEFPKEGPSILRIQQVVRGDSAAYFCASSPIRDRENSPLHFGNGTRLTVT.

This chain connects TRBV11-3 to TRBJ1-4; tentative D call: TRBD1 (6 bases). CDR1 SGHNT and CDR2 YENEEA come from the germline V gene. Trimming cost V 2 bases and J 4 bases, with 8 bases left between them. The CDR3 runs 14 residues. In nucleotides, the CDR3 is TGTGCCAGCAGCTTATCACAGGGTAATGAAAAACTGTTTTTT. It translates to CASSLSQGNEKLFF.

The chain recombines TRBV6-1 with TRBJ2-1; 7 nucleotides match TRBD1. With V trimmed by 1 base and J by 5 bases, 5 bases remained unmatched. The CDR3 loop spans 15 amino acids. CDR1 MNHNS and CDR2 SASEGT come from the germline V gene. CDR3 DNA sequence: TGTGCCAGCAGTGAAGACAGGGGCCCCAACAATGAGCAGTTCTTC. It encodes CASSEDRGPNNEQFF.

This chain connects TRBV5-4 to TRBJ2-2; D is perhaps TRBD2 (6 bases). The CDR3 has 16 amino acids. V was clipped by 0 bases and J by 5 bases, with 14 bases between them. Germline CDR1 SGHNT, CDR2 YYREEE (reference sequence). The CDR3 DNA reads TGTGCCAGCAGCTTGGCTCAGGTCCGGGGGACCGGGGAGCTGTTTTTT. Residues: CASSLAQVRGTGELFF.

The rearrangement uses TRBV19 and TRBJ2-2, with 8 bases lining up with TRBD1. Germline V gene sequence: CDR1 LNHDA, CDR2 SQIVND (reference sequence). The CDR3 extends over 17 amino acids. Germline trimming cut 4 bases from V and 5 bases from J; bases unmatched to any gene: 12. Written as DNA, the CDR3 is TGTGCCAGTAGTACCTTCTTTACAGGGGGTAGGACCGGGGAGCTGTTTTTT. Its protein product is CASSTFFTGGRTGELFF.

This clone was recorded once. The chain recombines TRBV19 with TRBJ2-2, with 13 bases that match TRBD2. This CDR3 comprises 20 residues. V lost 3 bases and J lost 5; bases outside the gene matches: 15. Germline values: CDR1 LNHDA, CDR2 SQIVND (reference sequence). The CDR3 region has the DNA TGTGCCAGTAGTATGGCCGCCCCGAGACTAGCGGGAGGTTGGACCGGGGAGCTGTTTTTT. The encoded protein is CASSMAAPRLAGGWTGELFF. Supplemented by reference TRBV19 and TRBJ2-2, the full variable domain reads DGGITQSPKYLFRKEGQNVTLSCEQNLNHDAMYWYRQDPGQGLRLIYYSQIVNDFQKGDIAEGYSVSREKKESFPLTVTSAQKNPTAFYLCASSMAAPRLAGGWTGELFFGEGSRLTVL.

This chain joins TRBV10-3 and TRBJ1-5, with TRBD1 matching over 7 bases. The CDR3 contains 16 residues. J gave up 1 base and V 3 bases, and 6 bases lay outside the gene matches. CDR1 is ENHRY, CDR2 SYGVKD, per germline. CDR3 protein: CAISETGTASNQPQHF. The CDR3 DNA is TGTGCCATCAGTGAAACCGGGACAGCGAGCAATCAGCCCCAGCATTTT.

On this clone itself: At one of its ends the junction is not consistent with the germline gene, which may arise from a read error. Other nucleotide sequences in the sample specify the same CDR3. The chain recombines TRBV19 with TRBJ1-5, with D uncertain. CDR1 and CDR2 from the germline V gene are LNHDA and SQIVND (reference sequence). The CDR3 totals 16 residues. In nucleotides, the CDR3 is TGTGCCAGTAGTGTCCTGAGGACTCCGGGGAATCAGCCTCAGCATTTT. Translation gives CASSVLRTPGNQPQHF.

On this clone itself: A read error may produce the germline difference seen at one junction end. The rearrangement links TRBV7-9 to TRBJ2-3, with TRBD2 matching 10 bases. This CDR3 has 15 amino acids. Germline CDR1 reads SEHNR; CDR2 reads FQNEAQ (reference sequence). CDR3 amino acids: CASSGSGRAADTQYF. CDR3 sequence (DNA): TGTGCCAGCAGCGGGAGCGGGAGGGCCGCAGATACGCAATATTTT.

The V gene is TRBV4-2, the J gene TRBJ1-3; D unresolved. The CDR3 runs to 14 residues. V was cut by 1 base and J by 4 bases, with 8 bases left in between. The germline V gene has CDR1 LGHNA and CDR2 YNFKEQ. The CDR3 DNA follows: TGTGCCAGCAGCCAAGCCGGGAACGGAAACACCATATATTTT. This sequence encodes CASSQAGNGNTIYF.

This clone was observed a few times. The chain links TRBV11-2 to TRBJ2-7; TRBD2 matches at 8 bases. Germline CDR1 reads SGHAT; CDR2 reads FQNNGV. This CDR3 is built from 16 residues. The trim removed 5 bases at V and 3 bases at J, leaving 12 bases unmatched. CDR3 region: CASSPMGSSGFYEQYF. In DNA, the CDR3 is TGTGCCAGCAGCCCCATGGGGTCTAGCGGGTTCTACGAGCAGTACTTC.

The chain is built from TRBV4-1 and TRBJ2-2, with 10 positions matching TRBD1. Losses at the gene ends were 4 bases for V and 6 bases for J; bases not matched to a gene: 8. The CDR3 has 16 residues. From germline, CDR1 is MGHRA and CDR2 YSYEKL. The CDR3 DNA reads as TGCGCCAGCAGCCTTAAGGGGACAGGGGCGGCCGGGGAGCTGTTTTTT. Its protein product is CASSLKGTGAAGELFF.

This chain links TRBV10-3 with TRBJ1-1, with D uncertain. The CDR3 runs to 14 residues. In germline, CDR1 is ENHRY, CDR2 SYGVKD. Trimming pared 5 bases from V and 1 base from J, leaving 11 bases between. This chain's CDR3 is CAISRKEENTEAFF. CDR3 bases: TGTGCCATCAGTCGAAAAGAGGAGAACACTGAAGCTTTCTTT.